The 9 T cell receptor beta chains below were found in one sample sequenced in a study of human T cells and chemical hapten exposure. The time point denotes: patch test 3, about 24 weeks after DPC sensitization. The sample's treatment: therapeutic diphenylcyclopropenone sensitization with weekly scalp DPC. In TCRdb, the RACE reads were re-called with MiXCR into one record per CDR3 protein. The data show tens of thousands of distinct CDR3 sequences, with roughly a tenth seen just once and around 1% held by the top ten. Sequences were derived from whole blood, sampled in connection with sensitization to the hapten diphenylcyclopropenone (DPC). The receptors shown here come from a woman in her twenties or thirties with alopecia areata. Some clones in this sample may be carry-over from other donors' samples.

Regarding this clonotype: One junction end disagrees with the germline gene, perhaps due to a read error. J is TRBJ1-2 and V is TRBV30, with a weak D call TRBD1 (5 bases). In germline, CDR1 is GTSNPN, CDR2 SVGIG (reference sequence). The CDR3 sequence is 14 residues long. CDR3 nucleotide sequence: TGTGCCTGGAGTACGGGGGAAACTAACTATGGCTTCACCTTC. Its translation: CAWSTGETNYGFTF. Together with reference TRBV30 and TRBJ1-2, the CDR3 gives the full variable domain: SQTIHQWPATLVQPVGSPLSLECTVEGTSNPNLYWYRQAAGRGLQLLFYSVGIGQISSEVPQNLSASRPQDRQFILSSKKLLLSDSGFYLCAWSTGETNYGFTFGSGTRLTVV.

In this sample, this clonotype turned up a few times. The V call is TRBV28, the J call TRBJ2-3; no firm D call. CDR1 and CDR2 from the germline V gene are MDHEN and SYDVKM. The length of the CDR3 is 14 residues. Between the trimmed V and J ends, which lost 3 bases and 2 bases, there was a span of 9 bases. The CDR3 DNA sequence: TGTGCCAGCAGTTTTAATGCTTACACAGATACGCAGTATTTT. It codes for CASSFNAYTDTQYF.

This clonotype came up many times. V and J are TRBV9 and TRBJ2-5, with 14 bases lining up with TRBD2. The CDR3 spans 17 residues. V gave up 4 bases and J gave up 3 bases; unmatched junction bases: 8. The germline gives CDR1 SGDLS, CDR2 YYNGEE. The CDR3 is CASSPSMGLAGEETQYF. CDR3 nucleotide sequence: TGTGCCAGCAGCCCAAGTATGGGACTAGCGGGAGAAGAGACCCAGTACTTC.

The chain has TRBV20-1 and TRBJ2-1; perhaps TRBD2 as D (6 bases). CDR3 length: 15 amino acids. The germline V and J ends were trimmed by 6 bases and 0 bases, with 15 bases remaining between them. Germline CDR1 reads DFQATT; CDR2 reads SNEGSKA (reference sequence). DNA of the CDR3: TGCAGTGCCGAAATGGGGGGATACTCCTACAATGAGCAGTTCTTC. Amino acids: CSAEMGGYSYNEQFF.

A few counts support this clonotype. CDR3 amino acids: CASSPALGRGQETQYF. In nucleotides, the CDR3 is TGTGCCAGCAGCCCCGCCCTCGGGCGGGGGCAAGAGACCCAGTACTTC. The genes are TRBV28 and TRBJ2-5, with 7 nucleotides matching TRBD2. This CDR3 spans 16 amino acids. With 6 bases clipped from V and 2 bases from J, the junction kept 12 bases outside the gene matches. CDR1 MDHEN and CDR2 SYDVKM come from the germline V gene.

The chain recombines TRBV4-1 with TRBJ2-3, with D tentatively TRBD1 (5 bases). CDR1 is MGHRA, CDR2 YSYEKL, per germline. This CDR3 is 18 amino acids long. Deletions cut 4 bases from V and 0 bases from J, with 20 bases between. CDR3 amino acids: CASSLQAPTDTSTDTQYF. DNA of the CDR3: TGCGCCAGCAGCCTTCAAGCTCCGACAGATACTAGCACAGATACGCAGTATTTT.

CDR3 protein: CASSQETGDTEAFF. The CDR3 region has the DNA TGCGCCAGCAGCCAAGAGACCGGAGACACTGAAGCTTTCTTT. J is TRBJ1-1 and V is TRBV4-1; D uncertain. V lost 0 bases to trimming and J lost 3 bases, with 8 bases between them. Germline assignment: CDR1 MGHRA and CDR2 YSYEKL. The CDR3 runs to 14 residues.

This clonotype turned up a few times. Here the CDR3 reads CASSGTSLSYNEQFF. CDR3 coding DNA: TGTGCCAGTAGTGGGACTTCCCTCTCCTACAATGAGCAGTTCTTC. The rearrangement uses TRBV19 and TRBJ2-1; D might be TRBD2 (6 bases). Between the trimmed V and J ends, which lost 5 bases and 0 bases, there was a span of 11 bases. CDR3 length equals 15 residues. In germline, CDR1 is LNHDA, CDR2 SQIVND (reference sequence). Full variable domain (outside the CDR3, taken from reference TRBV19 and TRBJ2-1): DGGITQSPKYLFRKEGQNVTLSCEQNLNHDAMYWYRQDPGQGLRLIYYSQIVNDFQKGDIAEGYSVSREKKESFPLTVTSAQKNPTAFYLCASSGTSLSYNEQFFGPGTRLTVL.

This clonotype was detected a few times. The V gene is TRBV18, the J gene TRBJ1-1, with 11 bases matching TRBD1. CDR1 is KGHSH and CDR2 is LQKENI in the germline V gene. After removal of 3 bases from V and 0 bases from J, the junction contained 6 bases not matched to a gene. The CDR3 consists of 17 residues. CDR3 DNA sequence: TGTGCCAGCTCACCCCTTTGGACAGGGGGCTTGAACACTGAAGCTTTCTTT. Its translation: CASSPLWTGGLNTEAFF.